The 5 T cell receptor beta chains below all came from one sample that was sequenced in a study of T cell repertoires in cytomegalovirus infection (dated by TCRdb to the late 2010s). These TCRs are of unknown antigen specificity. Sequencing instrument: Illumina HiSeq 1500. TCRdb reran the public reads through fastp at Q25 and MiXCR, keeping productive beta chains. Every distinct CDR3 protein forms one entry, paired with its most common genes and DNA. Within this sample are around 360,000 distinct CDR3 sequences, with about a third of them counted one time only. Jointly, the top ten make up about 13% of the sample. What the treatment or condition label conveys for this sample: in vitro stimulation with specific CMV peptide epitopes to enrich CMV-specific T cells. Specimen: cultured PBMCs, collected from culture after CMV antigen stimulation. The receptors were gathered from a human donor in good health (CMV status not recorded). Some clones in this sample may be carry-over from other donors' samples.

The sample holds a few counts of this clonotype. The genes are TRBV7-8 and TRBJ2-4; D might be TRBD2 (6 bases). The CDR3 is 18 residues long. Per the germline V gene, CDR1 is SGHVS and CDR2 is FQNEAQ. The V gene lost 5 bases and the J gene lost 2 bases, with 22 bases spanning the gap. CDR3 DNA sequence: TGTGCCAGCAGCCCCCGGGGCCACCCTAGCGAACCCAAAAACATTCAGTACTTC. The encoded protein is CASSPRGHPSEPKNIQYF.

Many counts were recorded for this clonotype. The V call is TRBV19, the J call TRBJ2-1, with 10 bases aligning to TRBD2. V was clipped by 1 base and J by 8 bases; unmatched bases: 5. The CDR3 spans 15 residues. Germline assignment: CDR1 LNHDA and CDR2 SQIVND (reference sequence). CDR3 amino acids: CASSIAQTSGHEQFF. The CDR3 DNA follows: TGTGCCAGTAGTATAGCTCAGACTAGCGGGCATGAGCAGTTCTTC.

V usage is TRBV28 and J usage is TRBJ2-1; the D call may be TRBD1 or TRBD2 (5 bases each). The germline CDR1 and CDR2 sequences are MDHEN and SYDVKM. The CDR3 runs 11 residues. V lost 9 bases and J lost 8, with 11 bases in between. The CDR3 here is CASRDVDEQFF. As DNA, the CDR3 is TGTGCCAGTAGGGACGTTGATGAGCAGTTCTTC.

V usage is TRBV7-2 and J usage is TRBJ1-1; D might be TRBD1 (5 bases). V was shortened by 8 bases and J by 0 bases, with 16 bases between the two germline ends. The CDR3 is 15 residues long. CDR1 is SGHTA and CDR2 is FQGNSA in the germline V gene. CDR3 loop: CASHTVKGLNTEAFF. The CDR3 DNA reads TGTGCCAGCCATACAGTGAAGGGGTTGAACACTGAAGCTTTCTTT.

The chain recombines TRBV29-1 with TRBJ2-7; perhaps TRBD1 as D (6 bases). The CDR3 totals 13 residues. V lost 5 bases to trimming and J lost 2 bases, with 13 bases between them. CDR1 is SQVTM and CDR2 is ANQGSEA in the germline V gene. As DNA, the CDR3 is TGCAGCGTTCAGGGGCGCTACACCTACGAGCAGTACTTC. Residues: CSVQGRYTYEQYF.